This T cell receptor (beta chain) was observed in a study of blood T cell repertoires in COVID-19 (dated by TCRdb to about 2020). Looking at the study overall: Collaborator samples came from the United States, Italy and Spain and covered acute and convalescent phases of COVID-19. The material from the prospective study consisted of cDNA or gDNA derived from T cells, B-cell-depleted T cells, or PBMCs. Deeply sampled blood TCRbeta repertoires from subjects exposed to, actively infected with, or recovered from COVID-19 were included in the dataset. The repertoires were released in a freely available public database intended as a resource for research on the immune response to SARS-CoV-2. The samples were drawn from two sources: the first 160 participants of the ongoing ImmuneRACE study, and fewer than 1,500 subjects contributed by 6 global collaborators. The sample metadata nearly always contained a de-identified subject ID, COVID-19 status, age in years and sex. HLA class I and class II types, where available, came from metadata supplied by the sample provider rather than from assay-based typing. Study-wide findings and limitations: The amount of clinical and demographic metadata varied by source and participant and was provided uncurated.

Deletion took 4 bases off V and 5 bases off J, with a span of 11 bases between the germline ends. As encoded in the germline V gene, CDR1 is LGHNA while CDR2 is YSLEER. The CDR3 spans 13 residues, from the cysteine through the phenylalanine. The entry retains the CDR3 DNA only, 39 bases that are in frame from base 1. TCRbeta CDR3 regions were amplified from genomic DNA by means of the immunoSEQ Assay, a bias-controlled multiplex PCR. As for the authors' bioinformatics: The number of nucleated cells in each sample was estimated by amplification of reference gene primers within the assay. To quantify the absolute abundance of each unique TCRbeta CDR3 rearrangement, sequence reads were collapsed and filtered. Productive Simpson clonality was computed per sample as the square root of Simpson's diversity index over productive rearrangements. TCRdb's version of the immuneACCESS table is confined to in-frame rearrangements and falls short of the full clone set. An unresolved V gene accounts for under half of the shortfall where checked; the remainder is of unknown origin. V and J calls and clone size are as listed in that table; D and trimming were resolved from the DNA. This sample lists around 130,000 clones; more than 75% were detected once. The biggest ten clones account for roughly 2.2% of the sample.

Turning to this clone: The target of this receptor is not known. No much larger clone is present one base from it, and per-base qualities are unavailable.

Collaborating institutions collected whole blood in K2EDTA tubes following their own protocols. For TCRbeta analysis, collaborators shipped samples in one of three forms: frozen whole blood, isolated PBMCs, or DNA extracted from either of those sample types. This TCR was recovered from a woman between 50 and 59 years old with acute or convalescent COVID-19. The rearranged segments are TRBV4-3 and TRBJ1-2, with TRBD1 perhaps the D gene, on 5 matching bases. The specimen sequenced was peripheral blood. The sequenced DNA is TGCGCCAGCAGCCCCGAGTCAGGGTATGGCTACACCTTC. Its translation is CASSPESGYGYTF.